This TCR beta chain was identified in a study of T-cell memory formation after mild COVID-19. TCRdb reanalysed the 5' RACE reads using MiXCR and keeps one entry per CDR3 protein. The sample lists roughly 190,000 distinct CDR3 sequences, around 25% seen once, with 10% to 12% in the top ten. Trimming took 9 bases from V and 8 from J; bases not matched to a gene: 11. CDR1 MNHEY and CDR2 SVGEGT come from the germline V gene. This CDR3 has 14 amino acids. This receptor was identified in an adult woman who had mild COVID-19 (a few samples of this study predate the infection). Cell type and time point are not known. Sequenced material: PBMCs or a T cell subset sorted from them (not recorded which). The rearrangement uses TRBV6-2 or TRBV6-3 and TRBJ2-3; TRBD2 matches 10 bases. The CDR3 DNA reads as TGTGCCAGTCGAGCGGGAGGGGGAGGAGGTACGCAGTATTTT. The encoded protein is CASRAGGGGGTQYF.